Sequencing of this TCR beta chain was carried out in a study of T cell responses to AZD1222 COVID-19 vaccine (dated by TCRdb to 2020 to 2022). Background for the entire study: AZD1222 recipients whose second dose came at about 4 weeks and those whose second dose came at about 12 weeks were combined into one group, since spike-specific TCR depth and breadth did not differ between the two schedules. A total of about 240 trial participants underwent TCR sequencing, of whom some 210 received two doses of AZD1222 and 26 received two doses of the MenACWY control vaccine. Trial participants were enrolled by age into subgroups of 18-55, 56-69 and 70-plus years, and around 150, 29 and 61 TCR-sequenced participants, respectively, were included in these subgroups.

As to this clone: There is no known antigen for this receptor. No base-level quality is on record; no much larger clone is a single base apart.

Overall results and qualifications from the work: The whole spike protein was spanned by vaccine-associated CD4 TCRs, and dominant responses were seen in regions 160-218 and 743-854. The 56-69-year group was small, and its depth increase did not reach significance, likely because of low power. Participants were mostly white British and included more females than males, and it was suggested by the authors that clonal diversity may have been underestimated. No day 14 peak-response samples were available, so repertoires were characterized only after the peak T cell response. Conclusions about previously exposed vaccinees were limited because only a handful of AZD1222 recipients were SARS-CoV-2 seropositive at baseline. Reportedly, close to half of the unique spike-specific TCRs recognized epitopes lying outside the regions that are mutated in the B.1.351 and B.1.1.7 variants. After two AZD1222 doses, both the breadth and the depth of spike-specific TCRs were significantly higher than at day 0 and than in MenACWY recipients.

Per the publication, the time point label means: baseline before first vaccination. Vaccinee samples were obtained from the UK trials COV001 and COV002, which included a single-blind randomized controlled phase 2/3 trial of AZD1222 (ChAdOx1 nCoV-19) in healthy adults. For TCRbeta chain sequencing, PBMC samples from trial participants were taken at day 0 and at day 28 after the second dose. The CDR3 regions of human TCRbeta chains were subjected to immunosequencing. The original pipeline was this. Repertoire TCRs were checked for matches against a reference library of SARS-CoV-2-specific TCRs that had been generated using the MIRA antigen-specificity platform. Breadth was defined as the fraction of unique TCRs that were SARS-CoV-2-associated, and depth was defined as the fraction of total T cells that were SARS-CoV-2-associated. Using the MIRA data, each spike-specific TCR was mapped to the spike region that the TCR reacts to and placed in a CD4 or CD8 class. Log10-transformed breadth and depth values were compared by one-way ANOVA with Sidak's multiple comparisons tests. TCRdb took over this immuneACCESS table, retaining in-frame rearrangements with V and J assigned. Such tables are incomplete; in checked studies, under half of the missing clones stem from an unresolved V gene, and the remainder is unexplained. The DNA was the basis for D and trimming; V, J and clone size are from that table. The sample table holds 150,000 to 200,000 clones, of which about nine tenths were seen once. The ten largest make up under 6.5% of the sample.

The source of this sequence is an adult in good health. The starting material was peripheral blood, obtained on day 0 of AZD1222 vaccination.

The sequenced DNA is TGTGCCATTACCGATGTCAGCTCCACAGATACGCAGTATTTT. Translated, this is CAITDVSSTDTQYF. The rearranged chain carries TRBV6-5 and TRBJ2-3; the D gene remains uncertain. V sheds 10 bases and J sheds 2 bases, leaving 16 bases between their ends. Looking up the germline V gene yields CDR1 MNHEY and CDR2 SVGAGI. From its cysteine to its phenylalanine, the CDR3 spans 14 amino acids. Just the 42-base CDR3 DNA is kept, in frame starting at base 1.